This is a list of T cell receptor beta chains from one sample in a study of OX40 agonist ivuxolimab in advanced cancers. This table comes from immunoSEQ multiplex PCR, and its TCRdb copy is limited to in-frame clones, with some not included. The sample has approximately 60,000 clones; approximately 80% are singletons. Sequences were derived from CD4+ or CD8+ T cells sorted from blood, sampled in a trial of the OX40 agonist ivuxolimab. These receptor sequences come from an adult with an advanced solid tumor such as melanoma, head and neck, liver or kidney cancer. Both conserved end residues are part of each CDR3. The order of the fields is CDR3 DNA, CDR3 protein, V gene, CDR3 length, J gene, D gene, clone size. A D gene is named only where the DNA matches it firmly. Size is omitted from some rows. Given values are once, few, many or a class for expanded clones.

CDR3nt: TGTGCCAGCAGCAAAGGAGAATTATCGGGAGCGGCCTCCTACAATGAGCAGTTCTTC
CDR3aa: CASSKGELSGAASYNEQFF
v_gene: TRBV21-1
len: 19
j_gene: TRBJ2-1
d_gene: .
abundance: .

CDR3nt: TGTGCCTGGACCAGGGGGGTCTATGGCTACACCTTC
CDR3aa: CAWTRGVYGYTF
v_gene: TRBV30
len: 12
j_gene: TRBJ1-2
d_gene: TRBD1
abundance: few

CDR3nt: TGTGCCAGCAGCCGAACCTCTGGAAACACCATATATTTT
CDR3aa: CASSRTSGNTIYF
v_gene: TRBV6-5
len: 13
j_gene: TRBJ1-3
d_gene: .
abundance: .

CDR3nt: TGTGCCAGCTCGGGCGGGAAGCGGCGGGCCCAGCATTTT
CDR3aa: CASSGGKRRAQHF
v_gene: TRBV19
len: 13
j_gene: TRBJ1-5
d_gene: .
abundance: medium-sized

CDR3nt: TGTGCCAGCAGCTTAATACAAACCACTGAAGCTTTCTTT
CDR3aa: CASSLIQTTEAFF
v_gene: TRBV11-3
len: 13
j_gene: TRBJ1-1
d_gene: .
abundance: .

CDR3nt: TGTGCCATCAGTGGGGCGGGAAACTCTGGTGGGGAGCAGTTCTTC
CDR3aa: CAISGAGNSGGEQFF
v_gene: TRBV10-3
len: 15
j_gene: TRBJ2-1
d_gene: .
abundance: .

CDR3nt: TGCAGCGTTGGGAGCTTCATGAACACTGAAGCTTTCTTT
CDR3aa: CSVGSFMNTEAFF
v_gene: TRBV29-1
len: 13
j_gene: TRBJ1-1
d_gene: .
abundance: .

CDR3nt: TGCGCCAGCAGTAAGGGGACTTTGCGAACAAATTACAATGAGCAGTTCTTC
CDR3aa: CASSKGTLRTNYNEQFF
v_gene: TRBV10-1
len: 17
j_gene: TRBJ2-1
d_gene: .
abundance: .

CDR3nt: TGCGCCAGCAGCCCCTCGTGGCAGGGGGTCCGGGATACGCAGTATTTT
CDR3aa: CASSPSWQGVRDTQYF
v_gene: TRBV5-1
len: 16
j_gene: TRBJ2-3
d_gene: TRBD1
abundance: few

CDR3nt: TGTGCCAGTAGGCGAACAGGACTTAACACTGAAGCTTTCTTT
CDR3aa: CASRRTGLNTEAFF
v_gene: TRBV19
len: 14
j_gene: TRBJ1-1
d_gene: .
abundance: .

CDR3nt: TGCGCCAGCGACCGGGACGGTCAATTGAACACTGAAGCTTTCTTT
CDR3aa: CASDRDGQLNTEAFF
v_gene: TRBV4-1
len: 15
j_gene: TRBJ1-1
d_gene: .
abundance: .

CDR3nt: TGTGCCAGCAGCGTAGGAGGGACAGGGACCTACGAGCAGTACTTC
CDR3aa: CASSVGGTGTYEQYF
v_gene: TRBV9
len: 15
j_gene: TRBJ2-7
d_gene: TRBD1
abundance: .

CDR3nt: TGTGCCAGCTCACCACTGGATTCGGGGCCTAATGAAAAACTGTTTTTT
CDR3aa: CASSPLDSGPNEKLFF
v_gene: TRBV18
len: 16
j_gene: TRBJ1-4
d_gene: .
abundance: .

CDR3nt: TGTGCCATCAGTGTGGGACACCAGATGGAGGACACCATATATTTT
CDR3aa: CAISVGHQMEDTIYF
v_gene: TRBV10-3
len: 15
j_gene: TRBJ1-3
d_gene: .
abundance: .

CDR3nt: TGCGCCAGCAGCCAAAATTGGAGACAGCCCCAGCATTTT
CDR3aa: CASSQNWRQPQHF
v_gene: TRBV4-1
len: 13
j_gene: TRBJ1-5
d_gene: .
abundance: medium-sized

CDR3nt: TGCAGTGCTAGTATACAAGAGACCCAGTACTTC
CDR3aa: CSASIQETQYF
v_gene: TRBV20-1
len: 11
j_gene: TRBJ2-5
d_gene: .
abundance: .

CDR3nt: TGCGCCAGCAGCTTCGGCCTCGGTGGCGCTAACTATGGCTACACCTTC
CDR3aa: CASSFGLGGANYGYTF
v_gene: TRBV5-1
len: 16
j_gene: TRBJ1-2
d_gene: .
abundance: .

CDR3nt: TGTGCCAGCTCACCCGCAAGGAAGGCTGGGGGGAACACTGAAGCTTTCTTT
CDR3aa: CASSPARKAGGNTEAFF
v_gene: TRBV18
len: 17
j_gene: TRBJ1-1
d_gene: .
abundance: .

CDR3nt: TGTGCCAGTAGAACTGGCGACCTGGGCACCGGGGAGCTGTTTTTT
CDR3aa: CASRTGDLGTGELFF
v_gene: TRBV19
len: 15
j_gene: TRBJ2-2
d_gene: .
abundance: .

CDR3nt: TGTGCCATCCGGGACGGACGATCTGGAAACACCATATATTTT
CDR3aa: CAIRDGRSGNTIYF
v_gene: TRBV10-3
len: 14
j_gene: TRBJ1-3
d_gene: .
abundance: .

CDR3nt: TGCGCCAGCAGCCTCGGGACTAGCGGGTCCTACGAGCAGTACTTC
CDR3aa: CASSLGTSGSYEQYF
v_gene: TRBV4-3
len: 15
j_gene: TRBJ2-7
d_gene: TRBD2
abundance: .

CDR3nt: TGTGCCAGCAGTGGAGGTATCGCAGATACGCAGTATTTT
CDR3aa: CASSGGIADTQYF
v_gene: TRBV6-1
len: 13
j_gene: TRBJ2-3
d_gene: .
abundance: .

CDR3nt: TGTGCCAGCTCCTCTACAACGAACACCGGGGAGCTGTTTTTT
CDR3aa: CASSSTTNTGELFF
v_gene: TRBV7-8
len: 14
j_gene: TRBJ2-2
d_gene: .
abundance: .

CDR3nt: TGCGCCAGCAGCTCGACAGGCCACTCTGGAAACACCATATATTTT
CDR3aa: CASSSTGHSGNTIYF
v_gene: TRBV5-1
len: 15
j_gene: TRBJ1-3
d_gene: .
abundance: few

CDR3nt: TGCGCCAGCAGCTTGGAGGGCGACAGGTCTAACTATGGCTACACCTTC
CDR3aa: CASSLEGDRSNYGYTF
v_gene: TRBV5-1
len: 16
j_gene: TRBJ1-2
d_gene: .
abundance: .

CDR3nt: TGTGCCAGCTCACCAACTCAGCAAAACACCGGGGAGCTGTTTTTT
CDR3aa: CASSPTQQNTGELFF
v_gene: TRBV18
len: 15
j_gene: TRBJ2-2
d_gene: .
abundance: once

CDR3nt: TGTGCCAGCAGCTTGGGCAGGGGGTCAGCGGAGACCCAGTACTTC
CDR3aa: CASSLGRGSAETQYF
v_gene: TRBV5-5
len: 15
j_gene: TRBJ2-5
d_gene: TRBD1
abundance: .

CDR3nt: TGTGCCAGCAGTCAGGGGGACAGCCCTAATCCCTACGAGCAGTACTTC
CDR3aa: CASSQGDSPNPYEQYF
v_gene: TRBV28
len: 16
j_gene: TRBJ2-7
d_gene: TRBD1
abundance: .

CDR3nt: TGCGCCAGCAGCTCCGGCTCTAGCTCTGGAAACACCATATATTTT
CDR3aa: CASSSGSSSGNTIYF
v_gene: TRBV5-1
len: 15
j_gene: TRBJ1-3
d_gene: .
abundance: few

CDR3nt: TGTGCCAGCAGTGAATTAACAGCGGGCTATGGCTACACCTTC
CDR3aa: CASSELTAGYGYTF
v_gene: TRBV6-1
len: 14
j_gene: TRBJ1-2
d_gene: .
abundance: .

CDR3nt: TGTGCCAGCAGCTTGACAGGGTCATTGACCCAGTACTTC
CDR3aa: CASSLTGSLTQYF
v_gene: TRBV7-3
len: 13
j_gene: TRBJ2-5
d_gene: TRBD1
abundance: .

CDR3nt: TGCAGCGTGGATACCGGGACAGGGGAGTCCGAGCAGTACTTC
CDR3aa: CSVDTGTGESEQYF
v_gene: TRBV29-1
len: 14
j_gene: TRBJ2-7
d_gene: TRBD1
abundance: .